The 24 T cell receptor beta chains below come from one sample, sequenced in a study of T-cell reconstitution after alpha-beta-depleted transplantation in children. Molecular barcoding with unique molecular identifiers was used for the TCRbeta library. TCRdb analysed the PCR reads with MiXCR anew, one entry per CDR3 protein. The sample has tens of thousands of distinct CDR3 sequences, approximately 5% seen once. The starting material was PBMCs, mostly from graft donor cells, obtained 180 days after TCRalphabeta/CD19-depleted stem cell transplant. These receptors all come from a boy younger than two who had a stem cell transplant for acute myeloid leukemia, so the T cells may come from the graft donor.

This clonotype was counted ten times or more. The rearrangement uses TRBV3-1 and TRBJ2-4; D gene unclear. V was shortened by 4 bases and J by 0 bases, with 10 bases between the two germline ends. The V gene's germline CDR1 is LGHDT and CDR2 YNNKEL (reference sequence). The CDR3 loop spans 15 amino acids. The CDR3 loop reads CASSLGPLAKNIQYF. In nucleotides, the CDR3 is TGTGCCAGCAGCCTTGGACCTCTAGCCAAAAACATTCAGTACTTC.

This clonotype occurred many times. The chain links TRBV5-1 to TRBJ2-2; 7 bases match TRBD2. This CDR3 has 14 amino acids. V shed 2 bases and J 5 bases; nucleotides not matched to a gene: 3. Germline V gene data show CDR1 as SGHRS and CDR2 as YFSETQ. The CDR3 reads CASSFRGETGELFF. CDR3 in DNA: TGCGCCAGCAGCTTCCGGGGGGAGACCGGGGAGCTGTTTTTT.

This clonotype was recorded at least ten times. The chain employs TRBV25-1 and TRBJ2-7; no reliable D call. Trimming cost V 3 bases and J 2 bases, with 20 bases left between them. This CDR3 has 17 residues. The germline CDR1 and CDR2 sequences are MGHDK and SYGVNS. The DNA of the CDR3 is TGTGCCAGCAGTGAGGCCCCCGGATCGGATAACCCCTACGAGCAGTACTTC. Its translation: CASSEAPGSDNPYEQYF.

There are many counts of this clonotype. The chain combines TRBV10-3 with TRBJ1-2, with D perhaps matching TRBD1 (6 bases). This CDR3 has 14 residues. CDR1 ENHRY and CDR2 SYGVKD come from the germline V gene. V was pared by 7 bases and J by 2 bases, with 14 bases between. DNA of the CDR3: TGTGCCATCACCCGGGGGCGGACCAACTATGGCTACACCTTC. Encoded protein: CAITRGRTNYGYTF.

This clonotype was recorded at least ten times. The chain joins TRBV6-5 to TRBJ1-5, with D perhaps matching TRBD1 (5 bases). The CDR3 loop spans 16 amino acids. Trimming pared 5 bases from V and 1 base from J, leaving 15 bases between. Germline V gives CDR1 MNHEY, CDR2 SVGAGI. The CDR3: CASSHPQGSSNQPQHF. CDR3 coding DNA: TGTGCCAGCAGTCACCCCCAGGGAAGCAGCAATCAGCCCCAGCATTTT.

The chain couples TRBV5-6 to TRBJ2-6; D ambiguous. The V gene's germline CDR1 is SGHDT and CDR2 YYEEEE. The CDR3 has 15 amino acids. Trimming took off 0 bases at V and 0 bases at J, with 4 bases between the two ends. The CDR3 sequence: CASSLAGSGANVLTF. CDR3 DNA sequence: TGTGCCAGCAGCTTGGCTGGCTCTGGGGCCAACGTCCTGACTTTC.

This clonotype came up many times. This chain uses TRBV6-2 or TRBV6-3 with TRBJ1-5; D is ambiguous. The CDR3 runs to 12 residues. The germline V and J ends were trimmed by 6 bases and 2 bases, with 5 bases remaining between them. Germline CDR1 is MNHEY and CDR2 is SVGEGT. The CDR3 region is CASRRGNQPQHF. In DNA form, the CDR3 reads TGTGCCAGCAGGAGGGGCAATCAGCCCCAGCATTTT.

This clonotype was detected ten times or more. The J gene is TRBJ2-1, the V gene TRBV7-2; perhaps TRBD1 as D (6 bases). V was pared by 0 bases and J by 2 bases, with 8 bases between. The CDR3 is made up of 15 amino acids. Germline V gene data show CDR1 as SGHTA and CDR2 as FQGNSA. The CDR3 protein is CASSLAGATYNEQFF. DNA for the CDR3: TGTGCCAGCAGCTTAGCGGGGGCCACCTACAATGAGCAGTTCTTC.

The table lists this clonotype with many counts. The J gene is TRBJ2-5, the V gene TRBV7-2; no firm D call. Per the germline V gene, CDR1 is SGHTA and CDR2 is FQGNSA. V lost 5 bases and J 6 bases, leaving 13 bases between the germline ends. The CDR3 loop spans 13 amino acids. The CDR3 coding sequence is TGTGCCAGCAGCCCTTGGTCCGAGCAGACCCAGTACTTC. This codes for CASSPWSEQTQYF.

The J gene is TRBJ1-5, the V gene TRBV28; D ambiguous. Germline loops: CDR1 MDHEN, CDR2 SYDVKM. The CDR3 sequence is 11 residues long. Trimming cost V 4 bases and J 7 bases, with 5 bases left between them. Here the CDR3 reads CASSYKQPQHF. The DNA of the CDR3 is TGTGCCAGCAGTTACAAGCAGCCCCAGCATTTT.

Ten or more counts support this clonotype. The chain joins TRBV4-3 to TRBJ2-7; tentatively, D is TRBD2 (7 bases). The CDR3 contains 15 residues. The germline CDR1 and CDR2 sequences are LGHNA and YSLEER. V was trimmed by 2 bases and J by 3 bases, leaving 14 bases between them. The CDR3 nucleotides are TGCGCCAGCAGCCAAAAGGGGGGGCTAGGCTACGAGCAGTACTTC. It codes for CASSQKGGLGYEQYF.

This clonotype was seen many times. The chain couples TRBV6-2 or TRBV6-3 to TRBJ1-1; tentative D call: TRBD1 (5 bases). CDR1 is MNHEY, CDR2 SVGEGT, per germline. V was shortened by 5 bases and J by 4 bases, with 8 bases between the two germline ends. The CDR3 spans 12 residues. CDR3 DNA sequence: TGTGCCAGCAGTCGGGGGGGCACTGAAGCTTTCTTT. Translating it yields CASSRGGTEAFF.

This clonotype was recorded many times. The chain has TRBV11-3 and TRBJ2-1, with unresolved D. CDR3 size: 12 residues. The germline CDR1 and CDR2 sequences are SGHNT and YENEEA. V shed 6 bases and J shed 4 bases, with 7 bases lying between them. The CDR3 loop is CASRLFYNEQFF. DNA for the CDR3: TGTGCCAGCAGGCTGTTTTACAATGAGCAGTTCTTC.

The rearrangement joins TRBV6-5 to TRBJ1-5; D is unresolved. The CDR3 is 14 residues long. The germline V and J ends were trimmed by 7 bases and 4 bases, with 14 bases remaining between them. The germline V gene encodes CDR1 MNHEY and CDR2 SVGAGI. CDR3 loop: CASTERGPNQPQHF. DNA of the CDR3: TGTGCCAGCACCGAGAGAGGGCCAAATCAGCCCCAGCATTTT.

This clonotype has ten or more counts. The chain links TRBV15 to TRBJ2-1; D unclear. The V and J ends lost 0 bases and 8 bases respectively, with 20 bases between them. The CDR3 covers 17 residues. CDR1 LNHNV and CDR2 YYDKDF come from the germline V gene (reference sequence). In DNA form, the CDR3 reads TGTGCCACCAGCAGAGATCTCGTTGCGGCCGGCACCGATGAGCAGTTCTTC. It translates to CATSRDLVAAGTDEQFF. The full variable domain, rest sourced from reference TRBV15 and TRBJ2-1, is DAMVIQNPRYQVTQFGKPVTLSCSQTLNHNVMYWYQQKSSQAPKLLFHYYDKDFNNEADTPDNFQSRRPNTSFCFLDIRSPGLGDTAMYLCATSRDLVAAGTDEQFFGPGTRLTVL.

This clonotype occurred many times. V usage is TRBV7-2 and J usage is TRBJ2-5; 7 positions match TRBD1. In germline, CDR1 is SGHTA, CDR2 FQGNSA. This CDR3 comprises 17 residues. The V gene end was trimmed by 4 bases and the J gene end by 0 bases; junction bases not matched to a gene: 11. The CDR3 loop reads CASSSTPGQANQETQYF. DNA of the CDR3: TGTGCCAGCAGCTCTACGCCAGGACAGGCTAACCAAGAGACCCAGTACTTC.

This clonotype has at least ten counts. The V and J genes are TRBV20-1 and TRBJ2-1; D is undetermined. Between the trimmed V and J ends, which lost 5 bases and 0 bases, there was a span of 8 bases. CDR3 length equals 13 residues. CDR1 and CDR2 from the germline V gene are DFQATT and SNEGSKA (reference sequence). The CDR3 DNA reads as TGCAGTGCTTGGTCGGACTCCTACAATGAGCAGTTCTTC. Translating it yields CSAWSDSYNEQFF.

There are many counts of this clonotype. This sequence joins TRBV29-1 and TRBJ2-7; D possibly corresponds to TRBD1 (6 bases). Germline assignment: CDR1 SQVTM and CDR2 ANQGSEA. The V gene lost 8 bases and the J gene lost 6 bases, with 14 bases spanning the gap. The CDR3 runs to 11 residues. This CDR3 is CSSNTGSEQYV. In DNA, the CDR3 is TGCAGCTCCAACACAGGGTCCGAGCAGTACGTC.

The sample holds many counts of this clonotype. This chain uses TRBV7-2 with TRBJ2-4; tentatively, D is TRBD1 (6 bases). V was clipped by 2 bases and J by 0 bases, with 11 bases between them. CDR1 and CDR2 (germline): SGHTA, FQGNSA. The length of the CDR3 is 16 residues. Here the CDR3 reads CASSLKTGPAKNIQYF. The CDR3 bases are TGTGCCAGCAGCTTAAAGACAGGCCCAGCCAAAAACATTCAGTACTTC. Based on the CDR3 plus reference TRBV7-2 and TRBJ2-4, the full variable domain is GAGVSQSPSNKVTEKGKDVELRCDPISGHTALYWYRQSLGQGLEFLIYFQGNSAPDKSGLPSDRFSAERTGGSVSTLTIQRTQQEDSAVYLCASSLKTGPAKNIQYFGAGTRLSVL.

This clonotype was seen ten or more times. V is TRBV6-5 and J is TRBJ1-5; D is uncertain. V was cut by 0 bases and J by 2 bases, with 8 bases left in between. Germline V lookup: CDR1 MNHEY, CDR2 SVGAGI. The CDR3 covers 15 residues. The chain's CDR3 is CASSYSSVGNQPQHF. Here the CDR3 DNA reads TGTGCCAGCAGTTACTCTTCAGTGGGCAATCAGCCCCAGCATTTT.

This clonotype was counted ten times or more. The chain has TRBV7-2 and TRBJ2-6; 8 bases agree with TRBD1. V shed 6 bases, J shed 0 bases, and the junction held 13 bases outside the gene matches. Germline CDR1 SGHTA, CDR2 FQGNSA. This CDR3 spans 19 amino acids. The CDR3 coding sequence is TGTGCCAGCAGGTCACCCCGGGACAGGACGACCTCTGGGGCCAACGTCCTGACTTTC. This codes for CASRSPRDRTTSGANVLTF.

This clonotype was detected ten times or more. The rearrangement joins TRBV4-1 to TRBJ1-3, with 7 bases lining up with TRBD1. Germline trimming cut 1 base from V and 2 bases from J; bases unmatched to any gene: 5. The CDR3 contains 16 residues. From germline, CDR1 is MGHRA and CDR2 YSYEKL. The CDR3 DNA sequence: TGCGCCAGCAGCCAAGGACAGGGAGCGACTGGAAACACCATATATTTT. Amino acid sequence: CASSQGQGATGNTIYF.

This clonotype has at least ten counts. V is TRBV20-1 and J is TRBJ2-7; maybe TRBD2 (5 bases). Trimming pared 6 bases from V and 6 bases from J, leaving 15 bases between. Germline V gives CDR1 DFQATT, CDR2 SNEGSKA (reference sequence). This CDR3 comprises 12 residues. CDR3 loop: CSAFSTGSEQYF. The CDR3 DNA follows: TGCAGTGCCTTTTCCACGGGGTCCGAGCAGTACTTC.

This clonotype was seen repeatedly, ten times or more. The V call is TRBV5-1, the J call TRBJ2-2; a possible D gene is TRBD1 (8 bases). This CDR3 spans 15 amino acids. V gave up 4 bases and J gave up 5 bases, with 15 bases separating them. In germline, CDR1 is SGHRS, CDR2 YFSETQ. The chain's CDR3 is CASSRGQGGTGELFF. The CDR3, as DNA: TGCGCCAGCAGCCGAGGACAGGGAGGGACCGGGGAGCTGTTTTTT.